Each of the 4 T cell receptor beta chains below was sequenced from the same sample in a study of OX40 agonist ivuxolimab in advanced cancers. Using immunoSEQ multiplex PCR, the repertoire was profiled, and TCRdb retains in-frame clones only, with some absent. The sample comprises about 88,000 clones, about 87% of which are singletons, and 1.5% to 2% rests with the top ten. The specimen was CD4+ or CD8+ T cells sorted from blood, collected in a trial of the OX40 agonist ivuxolimab. The receptors derive from an adult with an advanced solid tumor such as melanoma, head and neck, liver or kidney cancer.

This clone was observed a few times. The J gene is TRBJ2-1, the V gene TRBV30; 10 bases fit TRBD2. Germline assignment: CDR1 GTSNPN and CDR2 SVGIG (reference sequence). With V trimmed by 1 base and J by 6 bases, 3 bases remained unmatched. This CDR3 comprises 14 residues. CDR3 loop: CAWSGRTSGNEQFF. Here the CDR3 DNA reads TGTGCCTGGAGTGGCAGGACTAGCGGCAATGAGCAGTTCTTC.

V usage is TRBV11-2 and J usage is TRBJ1-4, with a weak D call TRBD1 (5 bases). The CDR3 extends over 13 amino acids. V shed 5 bases and J shed 6 bases, with 10 bases lying between them. Germline V gene sequence: CDR1 SGHAT, CDR2 FQNNGV. The DNA for the CDR3 is TGTGCCAGCAGCAGACAGCGAGATGAAAAACTGTTTTTT. Residues: CASSRQRDEKLFF.

The chain employs TRBV5-1 and TRBJ2-6; 12 bases align to TRBD2. The CDR3 covers 17 residues. Germline V gene sequence: CDR1 SGHRS, CDR2 YFSETQ. The V segment lost 4 bases and the J segment 1 base; nucleotides outside the gene matches: 3. This CDR3 is CASSLTSGRSGANVLTF. In nucleotides, the CDR3 is TGCGCCAGCAGCCTTACTAGCGGGAGGTCTGGGGCCAACGTCCTGACTTTC.

The rearrangement uses TRBV29-1 and TRBJ1-2; 7 bases agree with TRBD1. The CDR3 is 13 residues long. Trimming at V came to 6 bases and at J to 4 bases, leaving 8 bases not matched to a gene. Germline CDR1 is SQVTM and CDR2 is ANQGSEA. The CDR3 DNA follows: TGCAGCGTATCGGGACAGACCGTCTATGGCTACACCTTC. It is translated as CSVSGQTVYGYTF.